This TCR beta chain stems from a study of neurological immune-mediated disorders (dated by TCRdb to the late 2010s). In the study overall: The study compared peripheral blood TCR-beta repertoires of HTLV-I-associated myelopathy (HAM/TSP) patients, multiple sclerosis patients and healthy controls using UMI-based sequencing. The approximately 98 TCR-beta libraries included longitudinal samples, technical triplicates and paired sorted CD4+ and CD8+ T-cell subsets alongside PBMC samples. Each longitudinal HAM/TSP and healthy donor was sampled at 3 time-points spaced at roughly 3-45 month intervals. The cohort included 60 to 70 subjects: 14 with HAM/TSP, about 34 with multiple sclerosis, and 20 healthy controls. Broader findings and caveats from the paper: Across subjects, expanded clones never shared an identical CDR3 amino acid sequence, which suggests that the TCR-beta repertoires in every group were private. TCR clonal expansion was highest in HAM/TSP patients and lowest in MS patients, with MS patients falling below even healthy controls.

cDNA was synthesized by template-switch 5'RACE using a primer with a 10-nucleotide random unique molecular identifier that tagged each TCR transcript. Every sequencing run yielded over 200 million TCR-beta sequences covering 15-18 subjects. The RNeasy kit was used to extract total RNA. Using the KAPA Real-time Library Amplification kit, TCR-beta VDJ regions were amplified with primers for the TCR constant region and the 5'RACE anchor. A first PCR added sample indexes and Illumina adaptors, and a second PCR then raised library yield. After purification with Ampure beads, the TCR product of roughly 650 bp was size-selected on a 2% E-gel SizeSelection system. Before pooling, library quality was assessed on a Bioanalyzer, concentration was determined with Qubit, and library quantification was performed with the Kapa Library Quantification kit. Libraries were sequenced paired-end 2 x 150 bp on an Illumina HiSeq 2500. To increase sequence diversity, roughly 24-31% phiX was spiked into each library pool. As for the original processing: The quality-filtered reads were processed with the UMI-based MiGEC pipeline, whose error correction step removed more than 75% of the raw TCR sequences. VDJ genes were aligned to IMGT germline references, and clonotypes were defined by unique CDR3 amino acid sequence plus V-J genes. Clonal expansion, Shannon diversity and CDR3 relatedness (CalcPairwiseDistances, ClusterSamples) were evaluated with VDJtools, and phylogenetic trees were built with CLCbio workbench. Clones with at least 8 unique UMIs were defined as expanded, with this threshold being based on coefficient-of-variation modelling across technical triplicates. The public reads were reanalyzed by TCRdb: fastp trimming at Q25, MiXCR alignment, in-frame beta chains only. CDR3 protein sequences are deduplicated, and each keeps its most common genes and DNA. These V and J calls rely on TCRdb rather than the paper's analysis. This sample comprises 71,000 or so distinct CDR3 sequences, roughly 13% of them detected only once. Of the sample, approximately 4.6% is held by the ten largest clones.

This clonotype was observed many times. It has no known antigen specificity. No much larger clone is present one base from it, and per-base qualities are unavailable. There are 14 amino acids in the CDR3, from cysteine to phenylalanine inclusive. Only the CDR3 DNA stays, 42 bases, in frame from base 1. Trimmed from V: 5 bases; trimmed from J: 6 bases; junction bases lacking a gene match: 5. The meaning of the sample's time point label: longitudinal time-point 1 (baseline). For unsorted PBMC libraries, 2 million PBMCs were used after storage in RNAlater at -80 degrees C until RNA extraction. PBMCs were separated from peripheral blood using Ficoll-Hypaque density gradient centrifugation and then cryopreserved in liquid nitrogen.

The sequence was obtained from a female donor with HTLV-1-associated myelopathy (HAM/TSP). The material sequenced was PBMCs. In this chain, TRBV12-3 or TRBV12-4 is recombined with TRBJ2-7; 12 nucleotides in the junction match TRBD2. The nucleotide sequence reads TGTGCCAGCAGTACGCTAGCGGGGGGGCGCGAGCAGTACTTC. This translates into CASSTLAGGREQYF.